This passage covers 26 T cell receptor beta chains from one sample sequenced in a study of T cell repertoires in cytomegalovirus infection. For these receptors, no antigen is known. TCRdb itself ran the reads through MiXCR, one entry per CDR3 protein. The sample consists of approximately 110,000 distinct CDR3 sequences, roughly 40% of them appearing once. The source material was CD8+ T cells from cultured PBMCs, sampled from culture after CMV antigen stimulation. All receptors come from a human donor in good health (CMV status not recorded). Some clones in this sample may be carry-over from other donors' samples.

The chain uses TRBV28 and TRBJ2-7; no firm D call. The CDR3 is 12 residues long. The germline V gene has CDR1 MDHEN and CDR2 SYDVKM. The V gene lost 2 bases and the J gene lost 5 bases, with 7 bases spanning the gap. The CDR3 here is CASSLPVNEQYF. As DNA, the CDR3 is TGTGCCAGCAGTTTACCGGTCAACGAGCAGTACTTC.

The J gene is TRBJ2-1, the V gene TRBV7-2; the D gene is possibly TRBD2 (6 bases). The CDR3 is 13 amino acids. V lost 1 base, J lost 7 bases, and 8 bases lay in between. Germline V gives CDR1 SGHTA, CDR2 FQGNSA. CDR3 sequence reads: CASSLVAVNEQFF. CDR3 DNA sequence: TGTGCCAGCAGCTTAGTAGCGGTGAATGAGCAGTTCTTC.

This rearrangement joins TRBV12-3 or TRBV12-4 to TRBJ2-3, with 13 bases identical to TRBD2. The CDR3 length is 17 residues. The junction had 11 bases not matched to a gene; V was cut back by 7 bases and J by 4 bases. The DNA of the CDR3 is TGTGCCAGCACCTTTCGGACTAGCGGGGGCCCCGCAGATACGCAGTATTTT. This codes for CASTFRTSGGPADTQYF.

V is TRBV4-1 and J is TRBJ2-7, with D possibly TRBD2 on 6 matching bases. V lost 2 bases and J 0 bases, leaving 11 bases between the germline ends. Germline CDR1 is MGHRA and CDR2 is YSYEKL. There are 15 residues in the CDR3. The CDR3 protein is CASSQKEGGSYEQYF. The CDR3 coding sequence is TGCGCCAGCAGCCAAAAGGAGGGCGGCTCCTACGAGCAGTACTTC.

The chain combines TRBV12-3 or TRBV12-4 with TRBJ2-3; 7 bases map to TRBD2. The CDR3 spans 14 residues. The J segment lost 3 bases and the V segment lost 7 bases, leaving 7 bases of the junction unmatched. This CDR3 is CASTVRGVTDTQYF. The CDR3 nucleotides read TGTGCCAGCACCGTACGGGGGGTAACAGATACGCAGTATTTT.

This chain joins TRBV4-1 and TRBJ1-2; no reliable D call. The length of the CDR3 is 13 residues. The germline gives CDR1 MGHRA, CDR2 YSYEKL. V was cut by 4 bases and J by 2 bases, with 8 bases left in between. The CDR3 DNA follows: TGCGCCAGCAGCCGCACGGGAAACTATGGCTACACCTTC. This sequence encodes CASSRTGNYGYTF.

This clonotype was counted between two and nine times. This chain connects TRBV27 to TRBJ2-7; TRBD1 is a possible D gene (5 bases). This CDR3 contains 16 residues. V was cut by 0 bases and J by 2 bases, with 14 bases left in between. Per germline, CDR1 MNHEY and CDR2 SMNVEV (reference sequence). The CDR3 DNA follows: TGTGCCAGCAGTTTATCCCAGGGCCACTTCACCTACGAGCAGTACTTC. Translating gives CASSLSQGHFTYEQYF.

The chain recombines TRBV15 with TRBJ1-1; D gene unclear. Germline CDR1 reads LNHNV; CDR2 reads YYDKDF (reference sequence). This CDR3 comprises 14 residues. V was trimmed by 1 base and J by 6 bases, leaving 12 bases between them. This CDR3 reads CATSRGYGVSEAFF. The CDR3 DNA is TGTGCCACCAGCAGAGGGTACGGGGTGTCTGAAGCTTTCTTT.

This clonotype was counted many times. The CDR3 DNA follows: TGTGCCAGCAGCCCCGGGACTAGCCTAAAAGATACGCAGTATTTT. Encoded protein: CASSPGTSLKDTQYF. V and J are TRBV7-2 and TRBJ2-3, with 9 bases lining up with TRBD2. The CDR3 sequence is 15 residues long. Germline V gene lookup returns CDR1 SGHTA and CDR2 FQGNSA. The trim removed 5 bases at V and 5 bases at J, leaving 8 bases unmatched.

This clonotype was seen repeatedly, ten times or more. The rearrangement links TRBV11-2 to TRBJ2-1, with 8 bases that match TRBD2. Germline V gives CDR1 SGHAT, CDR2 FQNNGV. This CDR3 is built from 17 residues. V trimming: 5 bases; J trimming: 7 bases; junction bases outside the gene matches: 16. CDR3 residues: CASSPFTGGGQGNEQFF. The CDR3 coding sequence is TGTGCCAGCAGCCCGTTTACCGGGGGGGGGCAAGGGAATGAGCAGTTCTTC.

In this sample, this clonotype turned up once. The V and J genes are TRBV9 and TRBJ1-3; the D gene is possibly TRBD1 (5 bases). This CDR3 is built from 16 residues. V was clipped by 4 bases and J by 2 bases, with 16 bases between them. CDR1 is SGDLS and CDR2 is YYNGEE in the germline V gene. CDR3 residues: CASSPQGGLPGNTIYF. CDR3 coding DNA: TGTGCCAGCAGCCCCCAGGGAGGTCTTCCTGGAAACACCATATATTTT.

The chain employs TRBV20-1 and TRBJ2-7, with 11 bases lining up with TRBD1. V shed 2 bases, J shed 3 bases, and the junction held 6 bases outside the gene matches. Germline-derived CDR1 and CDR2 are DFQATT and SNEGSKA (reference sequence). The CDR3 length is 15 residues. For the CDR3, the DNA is TGCAGTGCTAGACCTCGGGACAGGGGGAGCTACGAGCAGTACTTC. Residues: CSARPRDRGSYEQYF.

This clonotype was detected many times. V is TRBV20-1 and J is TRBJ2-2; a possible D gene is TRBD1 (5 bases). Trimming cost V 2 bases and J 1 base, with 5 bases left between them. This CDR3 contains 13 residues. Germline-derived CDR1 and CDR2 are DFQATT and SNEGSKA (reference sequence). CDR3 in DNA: TGCAGTGCTAGACAGGGGAACACCGGGGAGCTGTTTTTT. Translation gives CSARQGNTGELFF.

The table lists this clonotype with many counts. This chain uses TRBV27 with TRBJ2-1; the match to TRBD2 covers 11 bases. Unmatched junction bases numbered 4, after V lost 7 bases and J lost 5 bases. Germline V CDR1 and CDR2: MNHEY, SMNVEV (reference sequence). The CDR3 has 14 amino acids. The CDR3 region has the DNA TGTGCCAGCACTCCGGGACTAGCGGACAATGAGCAGTTCTTC. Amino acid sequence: CASTPGLADNEQFF.

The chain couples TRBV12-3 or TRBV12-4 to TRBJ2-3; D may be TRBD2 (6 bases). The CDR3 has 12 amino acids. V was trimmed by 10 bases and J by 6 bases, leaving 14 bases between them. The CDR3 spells CATENREDTQYF. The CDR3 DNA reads TGTGCCACCGAGAATCGGGAGGATACGCAGTATTTT.

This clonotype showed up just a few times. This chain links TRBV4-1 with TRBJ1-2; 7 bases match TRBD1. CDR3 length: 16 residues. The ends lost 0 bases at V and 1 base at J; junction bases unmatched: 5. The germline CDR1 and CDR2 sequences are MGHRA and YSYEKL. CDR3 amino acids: CASSQDSGQSNYGYTF. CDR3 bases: TGCGCCAGCAGCCAAGATTCGGGACAGAGTAACTATGGCTACACCTTC.

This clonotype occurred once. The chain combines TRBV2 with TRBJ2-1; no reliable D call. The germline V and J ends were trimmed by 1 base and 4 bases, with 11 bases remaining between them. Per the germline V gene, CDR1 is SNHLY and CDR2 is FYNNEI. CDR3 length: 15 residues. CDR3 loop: CASSEGLPVYNEQFF. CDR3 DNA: TGTGCCAGCAGTGAAGGGCTTCCGGTGTACAATGAGCAGTTCTTC.

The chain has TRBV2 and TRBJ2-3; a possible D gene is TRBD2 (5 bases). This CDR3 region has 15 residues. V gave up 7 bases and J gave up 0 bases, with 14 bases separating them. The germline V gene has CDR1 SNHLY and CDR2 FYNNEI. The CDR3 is CASKRGSPSTDTQYF. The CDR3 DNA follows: TGTGCCAGCAAGAGAGGGAGCCCTAGCACAGATACGCAGTATTTT.

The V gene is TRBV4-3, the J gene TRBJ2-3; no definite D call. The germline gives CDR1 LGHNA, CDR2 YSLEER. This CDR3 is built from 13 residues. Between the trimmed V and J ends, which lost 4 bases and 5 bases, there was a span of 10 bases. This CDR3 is CASSPEVGDTQYF. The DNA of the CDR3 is TGCGCCAGCAGCCCAGAGGTTGGAGATACGCAGTATTTT.

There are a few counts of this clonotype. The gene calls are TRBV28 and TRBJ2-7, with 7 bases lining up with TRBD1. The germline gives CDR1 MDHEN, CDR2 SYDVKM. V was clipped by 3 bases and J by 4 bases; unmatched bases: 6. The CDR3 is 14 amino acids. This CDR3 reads CASSFRKTGYEQYF. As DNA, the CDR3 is TGTGCCAGCAGTTTCCGTAAGACAGGGTACGAGCAGTACTTC. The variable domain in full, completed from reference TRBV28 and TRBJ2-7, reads DVKVTQSSRYLVKRTGEKVFLECVQDMDHENMFWYRQDPGLGLRLIYFSYDVKMKEKGDIPEGYSVSREKKERFSLILESASTNQTSMYLCASSFRKTGYEQYFGPGTRLTVT.

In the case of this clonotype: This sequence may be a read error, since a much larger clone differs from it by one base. Here the CDR3 DNA reads TGTGCCAGCAGTTCTAGCGGGGGGGGGAATGAGCAGTCCTTC. Translation: CASSSSGGGNEQSF. The chain is built from TRBV7-3 and TRBJ2-1; 12 bases match TRBD2. The germline gives CDR1 SGHTA, CDR2 FQGTGA. This CDR3 is 14 amino acids long.

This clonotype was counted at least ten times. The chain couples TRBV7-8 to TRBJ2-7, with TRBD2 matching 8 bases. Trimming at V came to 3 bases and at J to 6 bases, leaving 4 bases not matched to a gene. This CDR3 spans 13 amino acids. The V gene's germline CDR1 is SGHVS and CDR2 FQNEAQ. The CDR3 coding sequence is TGTGCCAGCAGCTTGGGCGGGGGGAGCGAGCAGTACTTC. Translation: CASSLGGGSEQYF.

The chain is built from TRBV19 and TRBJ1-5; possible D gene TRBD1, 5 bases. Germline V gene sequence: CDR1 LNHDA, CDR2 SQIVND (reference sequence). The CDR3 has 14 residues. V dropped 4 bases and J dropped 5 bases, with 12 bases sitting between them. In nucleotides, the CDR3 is TGTGCCAGTAGTAGTTCGACAGCTTATCAGCCCCAGCATTTT. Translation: CASSSSTAYQPQHF. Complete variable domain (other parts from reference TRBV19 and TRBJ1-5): DGGITQSPKYLFRKEGQNVTLSCEQNLNHDAMYWYRQDPGQGLRLIYYSQIVNDFQKGDIAEGYSVSREKKESFPLTVTSAQKNPTAFYLCASSSSTAYQPQHFGDGTRLSIL.

CDR3 amino acids: CASSPGEGAYEQYF. For the CDR3, the DNA is TGTGCCAGCAGCCCAGGGGAGGGGGCCTACGAGCAGTACTTC. The rearrangement uses TRBV5-5 and TRBJ2-7, with D perhaps matching TRBD2 (7 bases). Between the trimmed V and J ends, which lost 4 bases and 2 bases, there was a span of 13 bases. Germline assignment: CDR1 SGHKS and CDR2 YYEKEE (reference sequence). This CDR3 is 14 amino acids long. The full variable domain, in which reference TRBV5-5 and TRBJ2-7 provide the parts outside the CDR3, is DAGVTQSPTHLIKTRGQQVTLRCSPISGHKSVSWYQQVLGQGPQFIFQYYEKEERGRGNFPDRFSARQFPNYSSELNVNALLLGDSALYLCASSPGEGAYEQYFGPGTRLTVT.

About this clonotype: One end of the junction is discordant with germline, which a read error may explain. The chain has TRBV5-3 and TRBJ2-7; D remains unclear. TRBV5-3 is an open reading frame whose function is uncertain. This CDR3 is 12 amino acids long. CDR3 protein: CASSFGLSEQYF. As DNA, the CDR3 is TGTGCCAGCAGCTTTGGATTATCCGAGCAGTACTTC.

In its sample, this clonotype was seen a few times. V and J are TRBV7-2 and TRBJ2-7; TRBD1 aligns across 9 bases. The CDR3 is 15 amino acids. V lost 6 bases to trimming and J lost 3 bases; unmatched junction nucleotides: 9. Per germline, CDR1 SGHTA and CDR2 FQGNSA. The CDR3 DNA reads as TGTGCCAGCAGAGGGGCCGGGACAGGGTTCTACGAGCAGTACTTC. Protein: CASRGAGTGFYEQYF.